The rows below give T cell receptor beta chains drawn from one sample of a study of CD8+ T cells in alopecia areata. Only in-frame clones appear in the TCRdb table, and some are missing; sequencing was by immunoSEQ multiplex PCR. The table shows just over 150,000 clones, with less than 65% occurring only once. The material was CD8+ T cells sorted from blood, obtained at week 0. The source is a human donor with alopecia areata. Each CDR3 is given with its conserved first and last residue. Each record gives: V gene, D gene, J gene, clone size, CDR3 length, CDR3 protein, CDR3 DNA. A D gene is named only where the DNA matches it firmly. Only part of the rows carry a size: once, few, many, or a class if the clone is expanded.

>TRBV19|.|TRBJ2-4|.|12
CASMTVENIQYF
TGTGCCAGTATGACAGTGGAAAACATTCAGTACTTC
>TRBV30|.|TRBJ1-1|.|13
CAWSVLRKTEAFF
TGTGCCTGGAGTGTACTCAGGAAGACTGAAGCTTTCTTT
>TRBV6-5|.|TRBJ1-1|few|14
CASSYSERYTEAFF
TGTGCCAGCAGTTACTCTGAGCGGTACACTGAAGCTTTCTTT
>TRBV13|TRBD1|TRBJ2-2|.|15
CASSDNRGRTGELFF
TGTGCCAGCAGCGACAACAGGGGGCGTACCGGGGAGCTGTTTTTT
>TRBV27|.|TRBJ2-3|.|16
CASSLFQPLEGGTQYF
TGTGCCAGCAGTTTATTCCAGCCGTTGGAGGGAGGTACGCAGTATTTT
>TRBV7-6|.|TRBJ2-6|.|19
CASSLFPPREISGANVLTF
TGTGCCAGCAGCTTATTCCCCCCCAGGGAGATCTCTGGGGCCAACGTCCTGACTTTC
>TRBV29-1|TRBD1|TRBJ2-2|few|16
CSALIDRATNTGELFF
TGCAGCGCTCTAATCGACAGGGCGACGAACACCGGGGAGCTGTTTTTT
>TRBV30|TRBD2|TRBJ2-7|.|18
CAFLLAGTVNRMSYEQYF
TGTGCCTTCCTTTTAGCGGGGACTGTCAATCGGATGTCCTACGAGCAGTACTTC
>TRBV2|.|TRBJ1-5|.|16
CASHPVPGVEAQPQHF
TGTGCCAGCCACCCGGTTCCGGGGGTTGAGGCTCAGCCCCAGCATTTT
>TRBV7-9|.|TRBJ2-7|few|16
CASSLVARASDYEQYF
TGTGCCAGCAGCTTAGTTGCCAGGGCTTCCGACTACGAGCAGTACTTC
>TRBV29-1|.|TRBJ2-1|.|12
CSVPRQGNEQFF
TGCAGCGTCCCACGCCAGGGAAATGAGCAGTTCTTC
>TRBV12-5|.|TRBJ1-2|.|17
CASGSAFEATGVYGYTF
TGTGCTAGTGGTTCGGCTTTTGAGGCGACAGGCGTGTATGGCTACACCTTC
>TRBV30|.|TRBJ1-5|once|14
CAWSVRTGNQPQHF
TGTGCCTGGAGTGTAAGGACGGGAAATCAGCCCCAGCATTTT
>TRBV11-2|.|TRBJ2-7|many|14
CASSLGHTAYEQYF
TGTGCCAGCAGCTTAGGACACACGGCGTACGAGCAGTACTTC
>TRBV29-1|TRBD1|TRBJ2-7|.|13
CSVESGQGFEQYF
TGCAGCGTTGAATCGGGACAGGGTTTCGAGCAGTACTTC
>TRBV19|TRBD1|TRBJ1-6|few|17
CASRDPYEQGANSPLHF
TGTGCCAGTCGAGACCCATACGAGCAGGGGGCGAATTCACCCCTCCACTTT